Listed below are T cell receptor beta chains from one sample, sequenced in a study of cytomegalovirus exposure and HLA in healthy donors. TCRdb's copy holds only in-frame clones and misses some; the assay was immunoSEQ multiplex PCR. This sample has about 160,000 clones, with 84% found just once. The sequencing sample was made of PBMCs. The receptors were gathered from a boy younger than 10 in good health and CMV-seronegative. Each CDR3 is given without its conserved first and last residue.

J: TRBJ1-4
V: TRBV5-6
CDR3: ASSSLTGGDNEKLF

J: TRBJ1-2
V: TRBV21-1
CDR3: ASTPTGGGCNYGYT

J: TRBJ2-5
V: TRBV5-6
CDR3: ASSSDHNGGNQETQY

J: TRBJ2-1
V: TRBV4-1
CDR3: ASSAGIYNEQF

J: TRBJ2-7
V: TRBV7-2
CDR3: ASSLRREGYEQY

J: TRBJ2-1
V: TRBV6-1
CDR3: ASSEAWGGTYNEQF

J: TRBJ2-1
V: TRBV20-1
CDR3: SARRVNEQF

J: TRBJ1-1
V: TRBV14
CDR3: ASSQGTPDGVNTEAF

J: TRBJ2-1
V: TRBV9
CDR3: ASSPQAGTYNEQF

J: TRBJ2-2
V: TRBV5-1
CDR3: ASSLWGRASGDTGELF

J: TRBJ2-7
V: TRBV5-8
CDR3: APEKTGSEQY

J: TRBJ2-7
V: TRBV28
CDR3: ASSFQPSGSSREQY

J: TRBJ2-7
V: TRBV5-1
CDR3: ASSSAHGRGYEQY

J: TRBJ2-1
V: TRBV6-1
CDR3: ASSESLAGLAIGQF

J: TRBJ2-1
V: TRBV6-1
CDR3: ASSEWDRKGEQF

J: TRBJ2-7
V: TRBV5-1
CDR3: ASSLSGILGEQY

J: TRBJ2-7
V: TRBV5-1
CDR3: ASSLEGQGAFKFEQY

J: TRBJ2-7
V: TRBV21-1
CDR3: ASSKYTGVAYEQY

J: TRBJ2-3
V: TRBV5-4
CDR3: ASSLGLAGVDTQY

J: TRBJ1-1
V: TRBV5-4
CDR3: ASSSGLTGGENTEAF

J: TRBJ2-2
V: TRBV2
CDR3: ASLAGGGTGELF

J: TRBJ2-5
V: TRBV6-1
CDR3: ASSVLSRGSTQY

J: TRBJ1-3
V: TRBV6-5
CDR3: ASRKTAGNTIY

J: TRBJ2-3
V: TRBV19
CDR3: ASSITGIPDTQY

J: TRBJ2-1
V: TRBV19
CDR3: ASSSTGPNEQF

J: TRBJ2-5
V: TRBV6-1
CDR3: ASRSLAGRGETQY

J: TRBJ2-1
V: TRBV5-1
CDR3: ASSVAGDSYNEQF

J: TRBJ2-1
V: TRBV29-1
CDR3: SVSQFEQF

J: TRBJ1-1
V: TRBV19
CDR3: ASVGTVPEAF

J: TRBJ2-2
V: TRBV19
CDR3: ASSIMTSGMDTGELF

J: TRBJ2-2
V: TRBV6-1
CDR3: ASSVTGRNTGELF

J: TRBJ2-1
V: TRBV28
CDR3: ASSLPSGSNEQF

J: TRBJ2-5
V: TRBV7-2
CDR3: ASRRDRGTQY

J: TRBJ2-3
V: TRBV7-8
CDR3: ASSSDRASTDTQY

J: TRBJ1-2
V: TRBV18
CDR3: AREQVNYGYT

J: TRBJ2-7
V: TRBV12-5
CDR3: ASGLVIAGVLEQY

J: TRBJ2-1
V: TRBV27
CDR3: ASSRTSGIYNEQF

J: TRBJ2-1
V: TRBV7-2
CDR3: ASSFGLAEFSYNEQF

J: TRBJ2-2
V: TRBV9
CDR3: ASSVRQGFTNTGELF

J: TRBJ1-5
V: TRBV6-6
CDR3: ASSYRRGQGVPAQH

J: TRBJ2-7
V: TRBV19
CDR3: ASSRASGAYEQY

J: TRBJ1-4
V: TRBV30
CDR3: AWSNRDSNEKLF

J: TRBJ1-2
V: TRBV28
CDR3: ASRSSRDIMYGYT

J: TRBJ2-7
V: TRBV4-1
CDR3: ASSQDEEGSRYEQY

J: TRBJ2-2
V: TRBV9
CDR3: ASSVVSPQTGELF

J: TRBJ2-3
V: TRBV5-4
CDR3: ASSLVGSTDTQY

J: TRBJ1-1
V: TRBV5-1
CDR3: ASSSGVNTEAF

J: TRBJ1-2
V: TRBV7-9
CDR3: ASSPGQGGYT

J: TRBJ2-1
V: TRBV2
CDR3: ASSETTGTSSNEQF

J: TRBJ2-2
V: TRBV5-1
CDR3: ASRLAGGITGELF

J: TRBJ2-7
V: TRBV4-1
CDR3: ASSKGQAFYEQY

J: TRBJ1-1
V: TRBV6-1
CDR3: ASRSLRGQRFRAF

J: TRBJ1-5
V: TRBV30
CDR3: AWSVPRTGSNQPQH

J: TRBJ1-2
V: TRBV5-1
CDR3: ASSSTGQSTYGYT